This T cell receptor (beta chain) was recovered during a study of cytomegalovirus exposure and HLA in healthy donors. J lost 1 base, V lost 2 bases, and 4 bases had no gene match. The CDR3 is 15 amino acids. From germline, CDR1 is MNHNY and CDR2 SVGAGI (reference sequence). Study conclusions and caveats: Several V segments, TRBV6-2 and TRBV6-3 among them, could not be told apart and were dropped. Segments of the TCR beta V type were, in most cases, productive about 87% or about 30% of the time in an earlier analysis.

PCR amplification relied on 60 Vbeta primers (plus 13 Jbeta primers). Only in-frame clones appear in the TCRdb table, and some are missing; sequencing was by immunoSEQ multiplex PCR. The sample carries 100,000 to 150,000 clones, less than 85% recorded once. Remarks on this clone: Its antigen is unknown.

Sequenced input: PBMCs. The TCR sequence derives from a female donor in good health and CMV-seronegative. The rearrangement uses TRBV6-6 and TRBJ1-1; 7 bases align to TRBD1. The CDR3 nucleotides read TGTGCCAGCAGTTACCCGAAGGGGGCGAACACTGAAGCTTTCTTT. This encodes CASSYPKGANTEAFF.